This TCR beta chain was identified in a study of shared clonotypes between healthy human individuals. Study context: Researchers drew samples from two women and a few men aged 18 to 49. A donor's plate count was three for CD4 naive and three for CD4 memory; CD8 naive had two and CD8 memory one.

A remark on this clone: Its antigen is currently unknown.

Study results and caveats: Larger estimated richness was generally recorded for naive subsets relative to memory subsets. With few donors, the genetic and exposure-history diversity represented was limited.

The CDR3 is 16 amino acids. The J segment lost 7 bases and the V segment lost 6 bases, leaving 15 bases of the junction unmatched. The germline CDR1 and CDR2 sequences are WNHNN and SYGVQD (reference sequence). The table came from immunoSEQ multiplex PCR; TCRdb's copy has only in-frame clones and leaves some out. The table shows some 1,600,000 clones, with 95% to 99% occurring only once. The V call is TRBV10-1, the J call TRBJ2-1, with 7 bases aligning to TRBD1. The TCR was taken from a man aged 30 to 39 in good health. The sequencing sample was made of naive CD4+ T cells sorted from blood. The subset is: CD45RA+ positively selected. The CDR3 loop is CASSQTRDSPTNEQFF. DNA for the CDR3: TGCGCCAGCAGCCAAACCCGGGACAGCCCGACAAATGAGCAGTTCTTC.